Reported below is one TCR beta chain. TCRdb's table, derived via immunoSEQ multiplex PCR, lists solely in-frame clones and lacks some. The top ten hold 0.39% of the sample, which has some 85,000 clones, about 94% seen once. This entry belongs to a study of technical replicates of blood from several donors. Germline CDR1 and CDR2: MDHEN and SYDVKM. With 7 bases removed from V and 5 bases from J, the gap between germline ends came to 26 bases. This CDR3 is built from 17 residues. V usage is TRBV28 and J usage is TRBJ1-2, with a tentative D call TRBD1 (5 bases). The sequencing input was T cells isolated from PBMCs. The sequence was collected from a human donor in good health. CDR3 sequence: CASTSDLEQGRSYGYTF. The CDR3 DNA reads TGTGCCAGCACCTCTGACCTGGAGCAGGGCCGCTCGTATGGCTACACCTTC.